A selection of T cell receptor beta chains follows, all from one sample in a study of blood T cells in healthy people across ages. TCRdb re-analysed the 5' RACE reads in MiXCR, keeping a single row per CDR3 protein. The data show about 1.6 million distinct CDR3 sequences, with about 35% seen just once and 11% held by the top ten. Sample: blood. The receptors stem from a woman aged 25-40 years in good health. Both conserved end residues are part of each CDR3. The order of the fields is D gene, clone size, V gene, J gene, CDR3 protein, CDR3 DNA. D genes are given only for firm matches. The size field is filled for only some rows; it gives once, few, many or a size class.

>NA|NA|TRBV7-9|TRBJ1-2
CASSSDTSCTF
TGTGCCAGCAGCTCAGACACGTCCTGCACCTTC
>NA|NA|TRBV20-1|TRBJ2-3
CSAAHHTQYF
TGCAGTGCTGCCCATCATACGCAGTATTTT
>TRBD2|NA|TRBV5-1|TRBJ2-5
CASSPLGTSGKETQYF
TGCGCCAGCAGCCCCCTCGGGACTAGCGGAAAAGAGACCCAGTACTTC
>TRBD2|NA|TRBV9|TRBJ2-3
CASSVSSGDTQYF
TGTGCCAGCAGCGTGTCTAGCGGAGATACGCAGTATTTT
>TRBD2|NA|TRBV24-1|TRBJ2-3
CATSAPTGGFTDTQYF
TGTGCCACCAGTGCTCCCACGGGGGGTTTCACAGATACGCAGTATTTT
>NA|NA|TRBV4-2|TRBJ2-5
CASSQVKWEIQYF
TGTGCCAGCAGCCAAGTAAAGTGGGAGATCCAGTACTTC
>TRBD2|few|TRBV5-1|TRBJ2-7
CASSWDRAGGYEQYF
TGCGCCAGCAGCTGGGATCGGGCGGGAGGATACGAGCAGTACTTC
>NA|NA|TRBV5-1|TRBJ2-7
CASSLLYTSYEQYF
TGCGCCAGCAGCTTGCTTTACACATCCTACGAGCAGTACTTC
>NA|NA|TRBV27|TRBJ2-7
CASIRTLTGVGSYEQYF
TGTGCCAGCATCCGCACCCTGACGGGAGTGGGGTCCTACGAGCAGTACTTC
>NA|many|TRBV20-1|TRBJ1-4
CSAHPLSWGEGEKLFF
TGCAGTGCTCACCCCTTATCGTGGGGGGAGGGAGAAAAACTGTTTTTT
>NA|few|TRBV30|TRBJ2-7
CAWSVGDAYEQYF
TGTGCCTGGAGTGTGGGGGATGCCTACGAGCAGTACTTC
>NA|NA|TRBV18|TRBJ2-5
CASSPTGHWEQYF
TGTGCCAGCTCACCAACAGGGCATTGGGAGCAGTACTTC
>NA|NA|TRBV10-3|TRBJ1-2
CAINIGGVGSWYGYTF
TGTGCCATCAACATAGGTGGGGTCGGGTCGTGGTATGGCTACACCTTC
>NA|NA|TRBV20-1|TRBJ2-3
CSASGRGEKDTQYF
TGCAGTGCTAGTGGCAGGGGAGAGAAAGATACGCAGTATTTT
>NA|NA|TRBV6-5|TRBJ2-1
CVSRLIGEQFF
TGTGTCAGCAGGCTGATTGGGGAGCAGTTCTTC
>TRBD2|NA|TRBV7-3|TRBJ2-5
CASSITTSRASGGQETQYF
TGTGCCAGCAGCATAACTACCTCCCGGGCTAGCGGGGGCCAAGAGACCCAGTACTTC
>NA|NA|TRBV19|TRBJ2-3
CASSIGSTTDTQYF
TGTGCCAGTAGTATAGGTTCGACCACAGATACGCAGTATTTT
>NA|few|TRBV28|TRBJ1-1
CASRQQGRPEAFF
TGTGCCAGCAGACAGCAAGGACGGCCTGAAGCTTTCTTT
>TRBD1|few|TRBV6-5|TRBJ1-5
CASSFGQGGQPQHF
TGTGCCAGCAGTTTTGGACAGGGCGGTCAGCCCCAGCATTTT
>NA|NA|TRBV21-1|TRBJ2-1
CASSKYGLAVKSNEQFF
TGTGCCAGCAGCAAATATGGACTAGCGGTCAAATCAAATGAGCAGTTCTTC
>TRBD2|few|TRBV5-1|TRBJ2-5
CASSSGLAGSGLETQYF
TGCGCCAGCAGCTCTGGACTAGCGGGGTCGGGTCTGGAGACCCAGTACTTC
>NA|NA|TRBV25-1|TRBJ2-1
CASSEMGGGEGNEQFF
TGTGCCAGCAGTGAAATGGGAGGGGGCGAGGGCAATGAGCAGTTCTTC
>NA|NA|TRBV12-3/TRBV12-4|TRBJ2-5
CASSSGPARETQYF
TGTGCCAGCAGTTCTGGACCTGCCAGGGAGACCCAGTACTTC
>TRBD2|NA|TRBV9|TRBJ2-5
CASSVELGGETQYF
TGTGCCAGCAGCGTAGAGTTGGGGGGGGAGACCCAGTACTTC
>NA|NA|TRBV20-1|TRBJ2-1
CSARGDRDNPYNEQFF
TGCAGTGCTAGAGGGGATCGGGACAACCCCTACAATGAGCAGTTCTTC
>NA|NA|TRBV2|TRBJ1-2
CASSERGQIYGYTF
TGTGCCAGCAGTGAACGGGGCCAGATCTATGGCTACACCTTC
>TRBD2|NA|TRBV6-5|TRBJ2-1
CANTVSGDYNEQFF
TGTGCCAACACAGTGAGCGGGGATTACAATGAGCAGTTCTTC
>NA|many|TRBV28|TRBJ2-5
CASSSTQETQYF
TGTGCCAGCAGTTCCACCCAAGAGACCCAGTACTTC
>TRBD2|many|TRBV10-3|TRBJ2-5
CAISQQAGVSETQYF
TGTGCCATCAGTCAACAAGCGGGAGTATCAGAGACCCAGTACTTC
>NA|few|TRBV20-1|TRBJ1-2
CSARDWGLGGGYTF
TGCAGTGCTAGAGATTGGGGCCTGGGGGGTGGCTACACCTTC
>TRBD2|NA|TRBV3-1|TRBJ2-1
CASSQGRANEQFF
TGTGCCAGCAGCCAGGGGAGGGCAAATGAGCAGTTCTTC
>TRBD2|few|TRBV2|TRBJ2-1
CTTSLGLAGAEQFF
TGTACCACCAGCCTGGGACTAGCGGGGGCTGAGCAGTTCTTC
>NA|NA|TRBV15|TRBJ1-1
CATSRGGTGTEAFF
TGTGCCACCAGCAGAGGTGGGACCGGCACTGAAGCTTTCTTT
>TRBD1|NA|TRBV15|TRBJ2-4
CATSSRQGVDAKNIQYF
TGTGCCACCAGCTCCCGACAGGGGGTTGACGCCAAAAACATTCAGTACTTC
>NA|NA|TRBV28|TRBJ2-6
CASSKTGLSNVRTF
TGTGCCAGCAGTAAAACAGGTTTATCCAACGTCCGGACTTTC
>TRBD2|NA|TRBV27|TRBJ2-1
CTSGDLWGIEQFF
TGTACCAGCGGGGACTTGTGGGGGATTGAGCAGTTCTTC
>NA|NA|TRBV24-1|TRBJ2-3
CATSPSRAVSTDTQYF
TGTGCCACCAGTCCGTCACGGGCCGTAAGCACAGATACGCAGTATTTT
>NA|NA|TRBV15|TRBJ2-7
CATSHGSFYEQYF
TGTGCCACCAGCCATGGTAGTTTCTACGAGCAGTACTTC
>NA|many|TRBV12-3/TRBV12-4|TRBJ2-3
CASMGSGTDTQYF
TGTGCCAGCATGGGGTCGGGCACAGATACGCAGTATTTT
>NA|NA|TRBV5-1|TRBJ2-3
CASSPTGEWYDTQYF
TGCGCCAGCAGCCCGACGGGGGAGTGGTACGATACGCAGTATTTT
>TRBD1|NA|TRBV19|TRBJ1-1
CASSIGQGVEAFF
TGTGCCAGTAGTATTGGACAGGGTGTTGAAGCTTTCTTT
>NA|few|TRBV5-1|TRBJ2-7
CAVRKQSNEQYF
TGCGCCGTCAGAAAACAGTCAAACGAGCAGTACTTC
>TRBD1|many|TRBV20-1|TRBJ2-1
CSARAGGSYNEQFF
TGCAGTGCTAGAGCAGGGGGCTCCTACAATGAGCAGTTCTTC
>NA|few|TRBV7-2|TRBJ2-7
CASSLDTGMQYF
TGTGCCAGCAGCTTAGATACGGGGATGCAGTACTTC
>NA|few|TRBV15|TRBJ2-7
CATSRRVGSSYEQYF
TGTGCCACCAGCCGACGGGTAGGTAGCTCCTACGAGCAGTACTTC
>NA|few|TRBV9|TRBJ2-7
CASSVGWGGPGYEQYF
TGTGCCAGCAGCGTAGGCTGGGGGGGGCCGGGGTACGAGCAGTACTTC
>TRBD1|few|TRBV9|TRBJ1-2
CASSAGQDPKINYGYTF
TGTGCCAGCAGCGCCGGACAGGACCCCAAAATTAACTATGGCTACACCTTC
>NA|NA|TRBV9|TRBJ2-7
CASSVGGFSSYEQYF
TGTGCCAGCAGCGTAGGAGGGTTTAGCTCCTACGAGCAGTACTTC
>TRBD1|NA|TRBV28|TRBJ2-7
CAHRGRTYEQYF
TGTGCCCACAGGGGGAGGACCTACGAGCAGTACTTC
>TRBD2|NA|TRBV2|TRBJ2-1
CASSEGISGNHEQFF
TGTGCCAGCAGTGAGGGGATTAGCGGGAATCATGAGCAGTTCTTC
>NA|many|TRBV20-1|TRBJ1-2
CSARAGGVRGYTF
TGCAGTGCTAGGGCGGGGGGCGTTCGTGGCTACACCTTC